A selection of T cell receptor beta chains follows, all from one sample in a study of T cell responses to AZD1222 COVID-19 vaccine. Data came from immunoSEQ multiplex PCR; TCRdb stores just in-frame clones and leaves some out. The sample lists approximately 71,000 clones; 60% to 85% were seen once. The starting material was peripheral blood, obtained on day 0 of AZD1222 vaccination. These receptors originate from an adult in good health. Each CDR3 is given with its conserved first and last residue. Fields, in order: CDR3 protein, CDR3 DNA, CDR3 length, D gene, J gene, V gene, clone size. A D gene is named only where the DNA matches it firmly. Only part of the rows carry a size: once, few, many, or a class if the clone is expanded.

cdr3_aa: CASSLAGARGKYF; cdr3_nt: TGTGCCAGCAGTTTAGCGGGGGCGAGGGGCAAATACTTC; cdr3_length: 13; d_call: NA; j_call: TRBJ2-5; v_call: TRBV12-3/TRBV12-4; clone_size: NA
cdr3_aa: CASKKPPLEKLFF; cdr3_nt: TGTGCCAGCAAGAAACCTCCACTTGAAAAACTGTTTTTT; cdr3_length: 13; d_call: NA; j_call: TRBJ1-4; v_call: TRBV2; clone_size: NA
cdr3_aa: CASSPSGPTNEKLFF; cdr3_nt: TGTGCCAGCAGCCCCTCGGGACCAACTAATGAAAAACTGTTTTTT; cdr3_length: 15; d_call: NA; j_call: TRBJ1-4; v_call: TRBV7-2; clone_size: NA
cdr3_aa: CASSELKGFNQPQHF; cdr3_nt: TGTGCCAGCAGTGAACTCAAGGGGTTCAATCAGCCCCAGCATTTT; cdr3_length: 15; d_call: NA; j_call: TRBJ1-5; v_call: TRBV6-1; clone_size: NA
cdr3_aa: CASSEGQGTGSPLHF; cdr3_nt: TGTGCCAGCAGTGAGGGACAGGGAACGGGATCACCCCTCCACTTT; cdr3_length: 15; d_call: TRBD1; j_call: TRBJ1-6; v_call: TRBV2; clone_size: NA
cdr3_aa: CASSPYGQGAAGYTF; cdr3_nt: TGTGCCAGCAGTCCCTATGGACAGGGGGCGGCGGGCTACACCTTC; cdr3_length: 15; d_call: TRBD1; j_call: TRBJ1-2; v_call: TRBV27; clone_size: NA
cdr3_aa: CASSTLQGALTEAFF; cdr3_nt: TGTGCCAGCAGCACCTTACAGGGGGCGCTTACTGAAGCTTTCTTT; cdr3_length: 15; d_call: TRBD1; j_call: TRBJ1-1; v_call: TRBV5-4; clone_size: NA
cdr3_aa: CAISYPSRATYEQYF; cdr3_nt: TGTGCCATCAGTTACCCCTCAAGGGCCACCTACGAGCAGTACTTC; cdr3_length: 15; d_call: NA; j_call: TRBJ2-7; v_call: TRBV10-3; clone_size: NA
cdr3_aa: CASSRSDSRGAFF; cdr3_nt: TGTGCCAGCTCACGATCGGATTCTCGGGGAGCTTTCTTT; cdr3_length: 13; d_call: NA; j_call: TRBJ1-1; v_call: TRBV18; clone_size: NA
cdr3_aa: CASRVTGPDTEAFF; cdr3_nt: TGTGCCAGTAGGGTGACAGGGCCCGACACTGAAGCTTTCTTT; cdr3_length: 14; d_call: TRBD1; j_call: TRBJ1-1; v_call: TRBV19; clone_size: NA
cdr3_aa: CASSDGTGGNSPLHF; cdr3_nt: TGTGCCAGCAGCGATGGGACAGGAGGCAATTCACCCCTCCACTTT; cdr3_length: 15; d_call: TRBD1; j_call: TRBJ1-6; v_call: TRBV9; clone_size: NA
cdr3_aa: CASGNEAFETQYF; cdr3_nt: TGTGCCAGCGGGAACGAAGCGTTTGAGACCCAGTACTTC; cdr3_length: 13; d_call: NA; j_call: TRBJ2-5; v_call: TRBV6-5; clone_size: NA
cdr3_aa: CASSPGTVYQPQHF; cdr3_nt: TGTGCCAGCAGCCCCGGGACAGTTTATCAGCCCCAGCATTTT; cdr3_length: 14; d_call: TRBD1; j_call: TRBJ1-5; v_call: TRBV6-5; clone_size: NA
cdr3_aa: CASSQELSGGTNEQFF; cdr3_nt: TGCGCCAGCAGCCAAGAATTAAGCGGGGGGACCAATGAGCAGTTCTTC; cdr3_length: 16; d_call: TRBD2; j_call: TRBJ2-1; v_call: TRBV4-3; clone_size: once
cdr3_aa: CARSLASGTDTEAFF; cdr3_nt: TGTGCCAGAAGCTTGGCCTCGGGGACGGACACTGAAGCTTTCTTT; cdr3_length: 15; d_call: NA; j_call: TRBJ1-1; v_call: TRBV5-3; clone_size: NA
cdr3_aa: CASSLIGDRDEQYF; cdr3_nt: TGTGCCAGCAGCTTAATAGGGGACCGGGACGAGCAGTACTTC; cdr3_length: 14; d_call: NA; j_call: TRBJ2-7; v_call: TRBV7-6; clone_size: once
cdr3_aa: CASSLKSGGRNLGSNQPQHF; cdr3_nt: TGTGCCAGCAGCTTAAAGTCGGGGGGGCGTAACTTAGGTAGCAATCAGCCCCAGCATTTT; cdr3_length: 20; d_call: NA; j_call: TRBJ1-5; v_call: TRBV7-8; clone_size: NA
cdr3_aa: CASRFPSTKGAYGYTF; cdr3_nt: TGTGCAAGTCGCTTCCCCTCGACAAAAGGGGCCTATGGCTACACCTTC; cdr3_length: 16; d_call: NA; j_call: TRBJ1-2; v_call: TRBV12-2; clone_size: once
cdr3_aa: CASSSGTPPGVGANVLTF; cdr3_nt: TGCGCCAGCAGCTCCGGGACACCCCCCGGGGTTGGGGCCAACGTCCTGACTTTC; cdr3_length: 18; d_call: NA; j_call: TRBJ2-6; v_call: TRBV5-1; clone_size: few
cdr3_aa: CSVGAPGLAAPGELFF; cdr3_nt: TGCAGCGTTGGGGCCCCGGGACTAGCGGCACCCGGGGAGCTGTTTTTT; cdr3_length: 16; d_call: TRBD2; j_call: TRBJ2-2; v_call: TRBV29-1; clone_size: few
cdr3_aa: CASRGVGQGYEQYF; cdr3_nt: TGTGCCAGCAGGGGCGTAGGACAGGGCTACGAGCAGTACTTC; cdr3_length: 14; d_call: TRBD1; j_call: TRBJ2-7; v_call: TRBV2; clone_size: few
cdr3_aa: CASRRLTSGGDEQFF; cdr3_nt: TGTGCCAGCAGGAGATTGACTAGCGGGGGCGATGAGCAGTTCTTC; cdr3_length: 15; d_call: TRBD2; j_call: TRBJ2-1; v_call: TRBV2; clone_size: NA
cdr3_aa: CASSFGLAVETQYF; cdr3_nt: TGTGCCAGCAGCTTCGGACTAGCAGTAGAGACCCAGTACTTC; cdr3_length: 14; d_call: TRBD2; j_call: TRBJ2-5; v_call: TRBV7-2; clone_size: NA
cdr3_aa: CASSLSSQGLYEQYF; cdr3_nt: TGTGCCAGCAGTTTATCCTCTCAGGGACTCTACGAGCAGTACTTC; cdr3_length: 15; d_call: NA; j_call: TRBJ2-7; v_call: TRBV28; clone_size: once
cdr3_aa: CASSLGIRDGQETQYF; cdr3_nt: TGTGCCAGCAGCTTAGGTATCCGCGACGGCCAAGAGACCCAGTACTTC; cdr3_length: 16; d_call: NA; j_call: TRBJ2-5; v_call: TRBV13; clone_size: once
cdr3_aa: CASSLWRGGHNEQFF; cdr3_nt: TGTGCCAGCAGCTTATGGCGGGGGGGCCACAATGAGCAGTTCTTC; cdr3_length: 15; d_call: TRBD2; j_call: TRBJ2-1; v_call: TRBV7-2; clone_size: NA
cdr3_aa: CASSYSRGPNEQYF; cdr3_nt: TGTGCCAGCAGTTACTCGAGGGGTCCGAACGAGCAGTACTTC; cdr3_length: 14; d_call: NA; j_call: TRBJ2-7; v_call: TRBV6-5; clone_size: NA
cdr3_aa: CASSLGAGGFGEAFF; cdr3_nt: TGCGCCAGCAGCTTGGGGGCAGGGGGCTTTGGTGAAGCTTTCTTT; cdr3_length: 15; d_call: TRBD1; j_call: TRBJ1-1; v_call: TRBV5-1; clone_size: NA
cdr3_aa: CASSYGGSEAFF; cdr3_nt: TGTGCCAGCAGTTACGGGGGCTCTGAAGCTTTCTTT; cdr3_length: 12; d_call: NA; j_call: TRBJ1-1; v_call: TRBV6-2/TRBV6-3; clone_size: NA
cdr3_aa: CASSYLTVDTQYF; cdr3_nt: TGTGCCAGCAGTTACTTAACGGTAGATACGCAGTATTTT; cdr3_length: 13; d_call: NA; j_call: TRBJ2-3; v_call: TRBV6-6; clone_size: few
cdr3_aa: CATRGSNYGYTF; cdr3_nt: TGTGCCACACGAGGATCTAACTATGGCTACACCTTC; cdr3_length: 12; d_call: NA; j_call: TRBJ1-2; v_call: TRBV10-3; clone_size: NA
cdr3_aa: CASSPIMSSYEQYF; cdr3_nt: TGTGCCAGCAGCCCGATCATGAGCTCCTACGAGCAGTACTTC; cdr3_length: 14; d_call: NA; j_call: TRBJ2-7; v_call: TRBV4-2; clone_size: many
cdr3_aa: CASSLISNTEAFF; cdr3_nt: TGTGCCAGCAGCCTCATATCGAACACTGAAGCTTTCTTT; cdr3_length: 13; d_call: NA; j_call: TRBJ1-1; v_call: TRBV7-2; clone_size: few
cdr3_aa: CASSLVREEKLFF; cdr3_nt: TGTGCCAGCAGTTTGGTCAGAGAGGAAAAACTGTTTTTT; cdr3_length: 13; d_call: NA; j_call: TRBJ1-4; v_call: TRBV27; clone_size: few
cdr3_aa: CASSIGTIYNEQFF; cdr3_nt: TGTGCCAGTAGTATCGGGACAATTTACAATGAGCAGTTCTTC; cdr3_length: 14; d_call: NA; j_call: TRBJ2-1; v_call: TRBV19; clone_size: NA
cdr3_aa: CASSLSGQIYGYTF; cdr3_nt: TGTGCCAGCAGTCTTTCCGGGCAGATCTATGGCTACACCTTC; cdr3_length: 14; d_call: NA; j_call: TRBJ1-2; v_call: TRBV6-5; clone_size: NA
cdr3_aa: CASSQDNGGTQYF; cdr3_nt: TGTGCCAGCAGCCAAGATAATGGGGGGACCCAGTACTTC; cdr3_length: 13; d_call: NA; j_call: TRBJ2-5; v_call: TRBV3-1/TRBV3-2; clone_size: NA
cdr3_aa: CASLLAGYSNEQFF; cdr3_nt: TGTGCCAGCCTCCTGGCTGGCTATTCCAATGAGCAGTTCTTC; cdr3_length: 14; d_call: NA; j_call: TRBJ2-1; v_call: TRBV2; clone_size: NA
cdr3_aa: CASSVAQRGGGDTQYF; cdr3_nt: TGTGCCAGCAGCGTAGCTCAGCGGGGGGGCGGGGATACGCAGTATTTT; cdr3_length: 16; d_call: TRBD2; j_call: TRBJ2-3; v_call: TRBV9; clone_size: NA
cdr3_aa: CATSESGTSWDTQYF; cdr3_nt: TGTGCCACCAGTGAGTCCGGGACTAGCTGGGATACGCAGTATTTT; cdr3_length: 15; d_call: TRBD2; j_call: TRBJ2-3; v_call: TRBV24-1; clone_size: NA
cdr3_aa: CASILGDRSTEAFF; cdr3_nt: TGTGCCAGCATCCTAGGGGACAGATCCACTGAAGCTTTCTTT; cdr3_length: 14; d_call: TRBD1; j_call: TRBJ1-1; v_call: TRBV28; clone_size: NA
cdr3_aa: CASSQDLQAEAFF; cdr3_nt: TGTGCCAGCAGCCAAGATCTACAAGCAGAAGCTTTCTTT; cdr3_length: 13; d_call: NA; j_call: TRBJ1-1; v_call: TRBV3-1/TRBV3-2; clone_size: NA
cdr3_aa: CASSVILAGPQETQYF; cdr3_nt: TGTGCCAGCAGCGTGATACTAGCGGGGCCCCAAGAGACCCAGTACTTC; cdr3_length: 16; d_call: TRBD2; j_call: TRBJ2-5; v_call: TRBV5-6; clone_size: NA
cdr3_aa: CASSLLRNEQFF; cdr3_nt: TGTGCCAGCAGCCTTCTACGCAATGAGCAGTTCTTC; cdr3_length: 12; d_call: NA; j_call: TRBJ2-1; v_call: TRBV14; clone_size: NA
cdr3_aa: CASRSRTGGEKLFF; cdr3_nt: TGTGCCAGCAGGTCGAGGACAGGGGGTGAAAAACTGTTTTTT; cdr3_length: 14; d_call: TRBD1; j_call: TRBJ1-4; v_call: TRBV6-5; clone_size: NA
cdr3_aa: CASSYSRVKGGLNQPQHF; cdr3_nt: TGTGCCAGCAGTTACTCGAGGGTGAAGGGGGGGCTTAATCAGCCCCAGCATTTT; cdr3_length: 18; d_call: NA; j_call: TRBJ1-5; v_call: TRBV6-2/TRBV6-3; clone_size: NA
cdr3_aa: CASSQVGLRGIYGYTF; cdr3_nt: TGTGCCAGCAGCCAAGTAGGATTACGGGGGATCTATGGCTACACCTTC; cdr3_length: 16; d_call: NA; j_call: TRBJ1-2; v_call: TRBV14; clone_size: NA